Included here is one T cell receptor (beta chain) sequence, with context. The antigen is undetermined. The CDR3 totals 16 residues. Data came from immunoSEQ multiplex PCR; TCRdb stores just in-frame clones and leaves some out. The repertoire includes 55,000 to 70,000 clones, about 86% of them detected once, and 0.95% to 1.5% sits in the top ten. This sample stems from a study of OX40 agonist ivuxolimab in advanced cancers. Whole-study results and caveats: It was also the case that some nonresponders had low normalized T-cell clonal expansion.

This receptor was taken from an adult with an advanced solid tumor such as melanoma, head and neck, liver or kidney cancer. The chain employs TRBV1 and TRBJ2-3; the table's TRBD2 call for D was not verified on the DNA. TRBV1 represents a pseudogene. This material consisted of CD4+ or CD8+ T cells sorted from blood, taken in a trial of the OX40 agonist ivuxolimab. In DNA, the CDR3 is TGCACCAGCAGCCAACCCAGAGAGCGCCGCACAGATACGCAGTATTTT. Amino acids: CTSSQPRERRTDTQYF.